The 20 T cell receptor beta chains presented below share a single source sample, sequenced in a study of blood T cell repertoires in COVID-19. Assay used: immunoSEQ multiplex PCR; TCRdb lists only in-frame clones, some missing. The sample consists of some 250,000 clones, roughly 84% of them appearing once. Sequencing was performed on peripheral blood. The receptor set was obtained from a woman aged 18-35 years with acute or convalescent COVID-19.

With regard to this clone: Compared with germline, one end of the junction differs, possibly owing to a read error. The chain combines TRBV24-1 with TRBJ2-2, with D maybe TRBD1 (5 bases). Germline V CDR1 and CDR2: KGHDR, SFDVKD. The CDR3 is 13 amino acids. The CDR3 loop is CATSAGNAGELFF. The CDR3 coding sequence is TGTGCCACCAGTGCAGGGAACGCCGGGGAGCTGTTTTTT.

This clone was recorded only once. The chain has TRBV7-8 and TRBJ2-7; D might be TRBD1 (6 bases). Germline V gene sequence: CDR1 SGHVS, CDR2 FQNEAQ. The CDR3 spans 15 residues. The germline V and J ends were trimmed by 5 bases and 2 bases, with 16 bases remaining between them. This CDR3 reads CASSTQGPGAYEQYF. CDR3 DNA: TGTGCCAGCAGCACACAGGGACCCGGAGCCTACGAGCAGTACTTC.

V is TRBV10-3 and J is TRBJ1-5; TRBD1 matches at 7 bases. The germline CDR1 and CDR2 sequences are ENHRY and SYGVKD. The CDR3 has 15 residues. Losses at the gene ends were 6 bases for V and 1 base for J; bases not matched to a gene: 6. In nucleotides, the CDR3 is TGTGCCATCAGGGCTGGGACAGACAGCAATCAGCCCCAGCATTTT. As protein: CAIRAGTDSNQPQHF.

V and J are TRBV13 and TRBJ1-3; D remains ambiguous. V gave up 0 bases and J gave up 4 bases, with 13 bases separating them. The CDR3 is 16 residues long. The V gene's germline CDR1 is PRHDT and CDR2 FYEKMQ (reference sequence). In nucleotides, the CDR3 is TGTGCCAGCAGCTTAGGTAGCAGCCGGTCGGGAAACACCATATATTTT. It specifies CASSLGSSRSGNTIYF.

This sequence joins TRBV7-2 and TRBJ2-7, with 7 bases identical to TRBD2. Germline lookup yields CDR1 SGHTA and CDR2 FQGNSA. V gave up 9 bases and J gave up 4 bases; unmatched junction bases: 9. CDR3 length equals 13 residues. CDR3 sequence reads: CASREGSGYEQYF. DNA for the CDR3: TGTGCCAGTAGGGAGGGATCGGGATACGAGCAGTACTTC.

This clone was found once. The chain is built from TRBV6-2 or TRBV6-3 and TRBJ2-1, with 9 bases lining up with TRBD2. This CDR3 spans 16 amino acids. The J segment lost 0 bases and the V segment lost 5 bases, leaving 5 bases of the junction unmatched. The germline V gene encodes CDR1 MNHEY and CDR2 SVGEGT. CDR3: CASSGTSGSSYNEQFF. The CDR3 DNA reads as TGTGCCAGCAGTGGAACTAGCGGGTCCTCCTACAATGAGCAGTTCTTC.

V and J are TRBV18 and TRBJ2-1, with D perhaps TRBD1 (5 bases). V was clipped by 6 bases and J by 7 bases, with 13 bases between them. The CDR3 runs to 13 residues. The germline gives CDR1 KGHSH, CDR2 LQKENI. The CDR3 DNA reads as TGTGCCAGCTCTTCGGCGCAGGGTAATGAGCAGTTCTTC. It translates to CASSSAQGNEQFF.

This chain uses TRBV14 with TRBJ1-2; D might be TRBD1 (6 bases). Between the trimmed V and J ends, which lost 0 bases and 1 base, there was a span of 15 bases. This CDR3 is built from 17 residues. The germline gives CDR1 SGHDN, CDR2 FVKESK. CDR3 residues: CASSQDPPWGLNYGYTF. The CDR3 nucleotides are TGTGCCAGCAGCCAAGACCCCCCATGGGGGCTTAACTATGGCTACACCTTC.

This clone was counted between two and nine times. The chain carries TRBV6-5 and TRBJ1-2, with a weak D call TRBD1 (5 bases). The germline V and J ends were trimmed by 0 bases and 8 bases, with 10 bases remaining between them. Germline CDR1 is MNHEY and CDR2 is SVGAGI. The CDR3 is 13 residues long. The CDR3 bases are TGTGCCAGCAGTTACTCCGGGGGGAAGGGCTACACCTTC. This translates into CASSYSGGKGYTF.

This clone was seen only once. The V gene is TRBV7-9, the J gene TRBJ2-7; D gene uncertain. The CDR3 spans 12 residues. Germline V gene sequence: CDR1 SEHNR, CDR2 FQNEAQ (reference sequence). The germline V and J ends were trimmed by 4 bases and 3 bases, with 7 bases remaining between them. The CDR3 sequence is CASSSTLYEQYF. The CDR3 bases are TGTGCCAGCAGCTCGACACTCTACGAGCAGTACTTC.

The V and J genes are TRBV7-9 and TRBJ2-5; TRBD2 agrees at 7 bases. Germline-derived CDR1 and CDR2 are SEHNR and FQNEAQ (reference sequence). The CDR3 loop spans 16 amino acids. The J segment lost 1 base and the V segment lost 2 bases, leaving 7 bases of the junction unmatched. CDR3 sequence reads: CASSLRLASGQETQYF. CDR3 coding DNA: TGTGCCAGCAGCTTACGTCTGGCTAGCGGCCAAGAGACCCAGTACTTC. Complete variable domain (other parts from reference TRBV7-9 and TRBJ2-5): DTGVSQNPRHKITKRGQNVTFRCDPISEHNRLYWYRQTLGQGPEFLTYFQNEAQLEKSRLLSDRFSAERPKGSFSTLEIQRTEQGDSAMYLCASSLRLASGQETQYFGPGTRLLVL.

This chain uses TRBV6-5 with TRBJ1-1; possible D gene TRBD1, 5 bases. The CDR3 is 12 residues long. Germline-derived CDR1 and CDR2 are MNHEY and SVGAGI. V lost 6 bases, J lost 4 bases, and 9 bases lay in between. The CDR3 is CASRIQGTEAFF. The CDR3 nucleotides read TGTGCCAGCAGGATCCAGGGCACTGAAGCTTTCTTT.

The chain joins TRBV5-1 to TRBJ2-5; 10 bases line up with TRBD2. V lost 0 bases to trimming and J lost 5 bases; unmatched junction nucleotides: 10. This CDR3 region has 17 residues. The germline gives CDR1 SGHRS, CDR2 YFSETQ. The CDR3 loop reads CASSLEASGSLRETQYF. The CDR3 DNA reads TGCGCCAGCAGCTTGGAGGCTAGCGGGAGTCTCCGGGAGACCCAGTACTTC.

V gene TRBV6-4 combines with J gene TRBJ1-4, with D possibly TRBD1 on 6 matching bases. Trimming removed 10 bases at V and 0 bases at J, with 15 bases between. This CDR3 has 15 residues. Looked up from germline, CDR1 is MRHNA and CDR2 is SNTAGT. This CDR3 is CANKTGTSTNEKLFF. The CDR3 DNA reads TGTGCCAACAAAACAGGGACCTCAACTAATGAAAAACTGTTTTTT.

V is TRBV9 and J is TRBJ2-1, with 13 bases fitting TRBD2. This CDR3 is built from 15 residues. The V and J ends lost 1 base and 7 bases, in that order; junction bases with no gene match: 2. CDR1 SGDLS and CDR2 YYNGEE come from the germline V gene. CDR3 in DNA: TGTGCCAGCAGCGTAACTAGCGGGAGGGGGAATGAGCAGTTCTTC. This sequence encodes CASSVTSGRGNEQFF.

The chain couples TRBV10-1 to TRBJ2-3, with 8 nucleotides matching TRBD2. There are 14 residues in the CDR3. Trimming took 8 bases from V and 6 from J; bases not matched to a gene: 10. Germline lookup yields CDR1 WNHNN and CDR2 SYGVQD (reference sequence). The CDR3: CASRPGLVRDTQYF. The DNA of the CDR3 is TGCGCCAGCCGACCGGGACTAGTGAGGGATACGCAGTATTTT.

V is TRBV13 and J is TRBJ2-7, with D possibly being TRBD1 (5 bases). V shed 3 bases and J shed 6 bases, with 15 bases lying between them. The length of the CDR3 is 14 residues. From germline, CDR1 is PRHDT and CDR2 FYEKMQ (reference sequence). CDR3 in amino acids: CASSFRIQAREQYF. CDR3 nucleotide sequence: TGTGCCAGCAGCTTCCGAATACAGGCCCGCGAGCAGTACTTC. The full variable domain, with the rest looked up from reference TRBV13 and TRBJ2-7, is AAGVIQSPRHLIKEKRETATLKCYPIPRHDTVYWYQQGPGQDPQFLISFYEKMQSDKGSIPDRFSAQQFSDYHSELNMSSLELGDSALYFCASSFRIQAREQYFGPGTRLTVT.

J is TRBJ2-1 and V is TRBV28; 10 bases line up with TRBD2. The CDR3 runs to 17 residues. J was trimmed by 6 bases and V by 4 bases; bases with no gene match: 12. Germline assignment: CDR1 MDHEN and CDR2 SYDVKM. The CDR3 sequence is CASSSPSGSRLINEQFF. CDR3 coding DNA: TGTGCCAGCAGTTCCCCTAGCGGGAGCCGTCTGATCAATGAGCAGTTCTTC.

V usage is TRBV6-5 and J usage is TRBJ2-3, with 8 nucleotides matching TRBD1. The germline V gene has CDR1 MNHEY and CDR2 SVGAGI. The trim removed 8 bases at V and 3 bases at J, leaving 4 bases unmatched. The CDR3 sequence is 13 residues long. The CDR3 loop reads CASGRGHTDTQYF. The CDR3 DNA reads as TGTGCCAGCGGCAGGGGGCATACAGATACGCAGTATTTT.

The chain is built from TRBV18 and TRBJ2-2; 8 nucleotides agree with TRBD1. CDR3 length: 17 residues. V gave up 2 bases and J gave up 1 base; unmatched junction bases: 6. The germline V gene encodes CDR1 KGHSH and CDR2 LQKENI. CDR3 sequence reads: CASSPSAGTGNTGELFF. The CDR3, as DNA: TGTGCCAGCTCACCATCGGCGGGGACAGGGAACACCGGGGAGCTGTTTTTT.